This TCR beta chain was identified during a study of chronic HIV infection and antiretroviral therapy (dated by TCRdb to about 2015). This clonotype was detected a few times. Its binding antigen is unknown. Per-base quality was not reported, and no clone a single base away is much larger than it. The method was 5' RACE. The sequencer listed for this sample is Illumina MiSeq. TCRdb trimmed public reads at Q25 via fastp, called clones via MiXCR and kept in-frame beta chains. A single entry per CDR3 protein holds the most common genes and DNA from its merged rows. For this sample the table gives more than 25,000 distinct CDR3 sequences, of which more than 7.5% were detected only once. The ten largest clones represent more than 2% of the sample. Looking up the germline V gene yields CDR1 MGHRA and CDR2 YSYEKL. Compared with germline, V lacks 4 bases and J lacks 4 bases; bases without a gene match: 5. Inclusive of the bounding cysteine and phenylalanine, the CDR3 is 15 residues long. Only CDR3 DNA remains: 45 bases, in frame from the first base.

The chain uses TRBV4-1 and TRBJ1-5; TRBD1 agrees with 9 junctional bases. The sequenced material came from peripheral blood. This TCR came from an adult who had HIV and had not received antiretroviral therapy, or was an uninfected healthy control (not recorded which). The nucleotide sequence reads TGCGCCAGCAGCCGCCCCGACAGGGGGAATCAGCCCCAGCATTTT. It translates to CASSRPDRGNQPQHF.